The 20 T cell receptor beta chains in this list originate from one sample, sequenced in a study of cytomegalovirus exposure and HLA in healthy donors. 60 Vbeta and 13 Jbeta primers were used in PCR. The assay was immunoSEQ multiplex PCR, and TCRdb's table has in-frame clones only and misses some. Of approximately 140,000 clones listed, approximately 80% are singletons. Sequencing used PBMCs. These receptors came from a man aged 18 to 30 in good health and CMV-seronegative.

The CDR3 sequence: CASGLSRGQGQGKLFF. In DNA form, the CDR3 reads TGTGCTAGTGGTTTGTCCCGAGGACAGGGACAGGGAAAACTGTTTTTT. V and J are TRBV12-5 and TRBJ1-4; 9 bases are shared with TRBD1. The germline V gene has CDR1 LGHNT and CDR2 FRNRAP. There are 16 residues in the CDR3. V lost 2 bases to trimming and J lost 10 bases; unmatched junction nucleotides: 11.

This chain connects TRBV2 to TRBJ1-5; 8 positions agree with TRBD1. V lost 6 bases to trimming and J lost 6 bases; unmatched junction nucleotides: 7. Germline CDR1 and CDR2: SNHLY and FYNNEI. CDR3 length: 14 residues. This chain's CDR3 is CASRPDRGGQPQHF. CDR3 coding DNA: TGTGCCAGCAGGCCAGACAGGGGTGGTCAGCCCCAGCATTTT.

In this sample, this clone turned up a few times. The genes are TRBV2 and TRBJ2-7; D gene uncertain. The CDR3 sequence is 14 residues long. The germline V gene has CDR1 SNHLY and CDR2 FYNNEI. V dropped 2 bases and J dropped 2 bases, with 10 bases sitting between them. The CDR3, as DNA: TGTGCCAGCAGTGAAAGCCACGGTCCCTACGAGCAGTACTTC. Its protein is CASSESHGPYEQYF.

This chain links TRBV2 with TRBJ2-7, with D perhaps TRBD2 (5 bases). V gave up 1 base and J gave up 1 base, with 11 bases separating them. The CDR3 is 15 amino acids. Germline CDR1 SNHLY, CDR2 FYNNEI. CDR3 loop: CASSEDSRGSYEQYF. The CDR3 nucleotides are TGTGCCAGCAGTGAAGACAGTAGAGGGTCCTACGAGCAGTACTTC.

The gene calls are TRBV29-1 and TRBJ2-3; 11 nucleotides match TRBD2. With 8 bases clipped from V and 5 bases from J, the junction kept 12 bases outside the gene matches. Germline V gives CDR1 SQVTM, CDR2 ANQGSEA. The CDR3 runs 15 residues. The chain's CDR3 is CSHRSSGGAIDTQYF. Here the CDR3 DNA reads TGCAGCCATCGGAGTAGCGGGGGGGCCATAGATACGCAGTATTTT.

The CDR3 bases are TGTGCCATCAAGGGCCAAGGACAGGGGGCAAGAGGGGATGGCTCCTACGAGCAGTACTTC. Amino acids: CAIKGQGQGARGDGSYEQYF. V and J are TRBV10-3 and TRBJ2-7, with TRBD1 matching 11 bases. The CDR3 extends over 20 amino acids. Germline V gene sequence: CDR1 ENHRY, CDR2 SYGVKD. V gave up 7 bases and J gave up 0 bases; unmatched junction bases: 20.

A few counts support this clone. The rearrangement uses TRBV4-3 and TRBJ1-1, with 8 bases lining up with TRBD1. V shed 2 bases and J 0 bases; nucleotides not matched to a gene: 5. Germline CDR1 LGHNA, CDR2 YSLEER. The CDR3 loop spans 16 amino acids. Here the CDR3 DNA reads TGCGCCAGCAGCCAATGGGACAGGTTATTGAACACTGAAGCTTTCTTT. Translated, it gives CASSQWDRLLNTEAFF.

The rearrangement links TRBV19 to TRBJ1-6; D unresolved. CDR3 length: 15 residues. Trimming took 3 bases from V and 9 from J, leaving 15 bases between them. Looked up from germline, CDR1 is LNHDA and CDR2 is SQIVND (reference sequence). CDR3 nucleotides: TGTGCCAGTAGTATGGCGGGTCCCAGCTCTTCACCCCTCCACTTT. Its translation: CASSMAGPSSSPLHF.

This clone was seen a handful of times. V is TRBV18 and J is TRBJ1-5; tentative D call: TRBD1 (6 bases). Trimming took 6 bases from V and 0 from J, leaving 18 bases between them. CDR3 length equals 17 residues. Germline CDR1 reads KGHSH; CDR2 reads LQKENI. CDR3 amino acids: CASSPQTGEYSNQPQHF. For the CDR3, the DNA is TGTGCCAGCTCGCCTCAGACAGGAGAATATAGCAATCAGCCCCAGCATTTT.

This clone showed up just once. The chain carries TRBV7-8 and TRBJ2-7, with 10 bases that match TRBD2. The CDR3 consists of 14 residues. J gave up 3 bases and V 5 bases, and 4 bases lay outside the gene matches. Germline V CDR1 and CDR2: SGHVS, FQNEAQ. The CDR3 DNA reads TGTGCCAGCAGCCCTAGCGGGGGTCGCTACGAGCAGTACTTC. Translated: CASSPSGGRYEQYF.

The chain couples TRBV9 to TRBJ1-4, with D possibly being TRBD1 (5 bases). Germline V gene lookup returns CDR1 SGDLS and CDR2 YYNGEE. Trimming removed 4 bases at V and 1 base at J, with 14 bases between. This CDR3 comprises 16 residues. The CDR3 reads CASSPRRGRTNEKLFF. CDR3 nucleotide sequence: TGTGCCAGCAGCCCAAGGCGGGGCAGAACTAATGAAAAACTGTTTTTT.

This clone was observed a few times. The chain couples TRBV2 to TRBJ2-7; D is possibly TRBD2 (6 bases). Between the trimmed V and J ends, which lost 6 bases and 4 bases, there was a span of 13 bases. Germline V gives CDR1 SNHLY, CDR2 FYNNEI. The CDR3 sequence is 13 residues long. Here the CDR3 reads CASSGGREYEQYF. The CDR3 region has the DNA TGTGCCAGCAGCGGGGGAAGAGAATACGAGCAGTACTTC.

The genes are TRBV9 and TRBJ2-6; 8 bases line up with TRBD1. Germline V lookup: CDR1 SGDLS, CDR2 YYNGEE. V lost 3 bases and J lost 0; bases outside the gene matches: 8. This CDR3 spans 18 amino acids. CDR3 loop: CASSARFTGGSGANVLTF. The CDR3 bases are TGTGCCAGCAGCGCAAGATTTACAGGGGGCTCTGGGGCCAACGTCCTGACTTTC.

V and J are TRBV4-3 and TRBJ1-5; 8 nucleotides align to TRBD1. The CDR3 sequence is 15 residues long. Unmatched junction bases numbered 5, after V lost 1 base and J lost 6 bases. CDR1 is LGHNA, CDR2 YSLEER, per germline. The CDR3 spells CASSQVWTGSQPQHF. The DNA for the CDR3 is TGCGCCAGCAGCCAAGTTTGGACAGGGAGTCAGCCCCAGCATTTT.

This chain links TRBV29-1 with TRBJ1-1, with D possibly being TRBD1 (5 bases). This CDR3 has 13 amino acids. V was shortened by 6 bases and J by 8 bases, with 19 bases between the two germline ends. The V gene's germline CDR1 is SQVTM and CDR2 ANQGSEA. The CDR3 sequence is CSVKTAQVSEAFF. CDR3 DNA: TGCAGCGTAAAGACTGCACAGGTGTCGGAAGCTTTCTTT.

The chain employs TRBV18 and TRBJ1-1; 11 nucleotides line up with TRBD1. CDR3 length: 13 residues. V trimming: 0 bases; J trimming: 10 bases; junction bases outside the gene matches: 1. CDR1 is KGHSH, CDR2 LQKENI, per germline. For the CDR3, the DNA is TGTGCCAGCTCACCACCGGGGACAGGGGGAGCTTTCTTT. It encodes CASSPPGTGGAFF.

The chain couples TRBV4-3 to TRBJ2-1; 11 positions match TRBD2. The germline gives CDR1 LGHNA, CDR2 YSLEER. V was clipped by 0 bases and J by 1 base; unmatched bases: 8. This CDR3 is 19 amino acids long. In nucleotides, the CDR3 is TGCGCCAGCAGCCAAGATGCGGCTAGCGGGGGGCGGTCCTACAATGAGCAGTTCTTC. This gives the protein CASSQDAASGGRSYNEQFF.

This chain joins TRBV7-9 and TRBJ2-7; perhaps TRBD2 as D (7 bases). Between the trimmed V and J ends, which lost 3 bases and 4 bases, there was a span of 10 bases. CDR3 length equals 13 residues. Germline values: CDR1 SEHNR, CDR2 FQNEAQ (reference sequence). Here the CDR3 reads CASSFRGGYEQYF. The CDR3 DNA reads as TGTGCCAGCAGCTTCAGGGGAGGGTACGAGCAGTACTTC.

The CDR3 loop reads CASSQEDQGAFLSPLHF. The CDR3 DNA reads TGCGCCAGCAGCCAAGAAGACCAGGGGGCGTTTTTGTCACCCCTCCACTTT. This chain uses TRBV4-3 with TRBJ1-6; 8 bases match TRBD1. Unmatched junction bases numbered 11, after V lost 0 bases and J lost 10 bases. The CDR3 spans 17 residues. The germline gives CDR1 LGHNA, CDR2 YSLEER.

This clone occurred a few times. V is TRBV6-6 and J is TRBJ2-7; D gene ambiguous. CDR3 size: 15 residues. The germline V gene has CDR1 MNHNY and CDR2 SVGAGI (reference sequence). Trimming pared 0 bases from V and 0 bases from J, leaving 9 bases between. Here the CDR3 reads CASSYSMESSYEQYF. CDR3 coding DNA: TGTGCCAGCAGTTACTCCATGGAGAGCTCCTACGAGCAGTACTTC.